One and the same sample provided the 19 T cell receptor beta chains below, sequenced in a study of blood T cell repertoires in COVID-19. Profiling relied on immunoSEQ multiplex PCR, and the TCRdb table lists in-frame clones only, not all of them. The data show about 220,000 clones, with approximately 85% seen just once and 5.2% held by the top ten. The specimen sequenced was peripheral blood. Receptor source: a woman in her 70s with COVID-19, enrolled during active disease.

The chain uses TRBV15 and TRBJ1-5; 8 bases are shared with TRBD1. Trimming at V came to 1 base and at J to 4 bases, leaving 3 bases not matched to a gene. Looked up from germline, CDR1 is LNHNV and CDR2 is YYDKDF (reference sequence). The CDR3 covers 15 residues. CDR3 sequence (DNA): TGTGCCACCAGCAGAGTACAGGGGGGGAATCAGCCCCAGCATTTT. It specifies CATSRVQGGNQPQHF.

V usage is TRBV2 and J usage is TRBJ1-1; possible D gene TRBD1, 5 bases. Germline V gene sequence: CDR1 SNHLY, CDR2 FYNNEI. This CDR3 is built from 12 residues. V lost 6 bases and J lost 7, with 12 bases in between. In DNA form, the CDR3 reads TGTGCCAGCAGCATAAGGGGTGTTGAAGCTTTCTTT. Its protein product is CASSIRGVEAFF.

The V and J genes are TRBV5-4 and TRBJ1-3; 7 positions agree with TRBD1. Unmatched junction bases numbered 3, after V lost 5 bases and J lost 4 bases. The CDR3 runs 13 residues. Germline CDR1 SGHNT, CDR2 YYREEE (reference sequence). CDR3 in amino acids: CASRDRSGNTIYF. CDR3 in DNA: TGTGCCAGCAGGGACAGGTCCGGAAACACCATATATTTT. The variable domain in full, completed from reference TRBV5-4 and TRBJ1-3, reads ETGVTQSPTHLIKTRGQQVTLRCSSQSGHNTVSWYQQALGQGPQFIFQYYREEENGRGNFPPRFSGLQFPNYSSELNVNALELDDSALYLCASRDRSGNTIYFGEGSWLTVV.

V gene TRBV9 combines with J gene TRBJ2-1, with TRBD2 identical over 10 bases. The V gene end was trimmed by 1 base and the J gene end by 4 bases; junction bases not matched to a gene: 5. From germline, CDR1 is SGDLS and CDR2 YYNGEE. The CDR3 has 16 residues. Here the CDR3 DNA reads TGTGCCAGCAGCGTATCAGCGGGAGGGCCTTACAATGAGCAGTTCTTC. Translated: CASSVSAGGPYNEQFF.

The chain employs TRBV5-1 and TRBJ1-1; D not resolved. Between the trimmed V and J ends, which lost 0 bases and 3 bases, there was a span of 12 bases. Looked up from germline, CDR1 is SGHRS and CDR2 is YFSETQ. CDR3 size: 15 residues. This CDR3 is CASSLGHSPDTEAFF. Written as DNA, the CDR3 is TGCGCCAGCAGCTTGGGCCACAGCCCGGACACTGAAGCTTTCTTT.

The chain is built from TRBV5-1 and TRBJ2-2, with D tentatively TRBD2 (5 bases). In germline, CDR1 is SGHRS, CDR2 YFSETQ. V lost 5 bases, J lost 2 bases, and 7 bases lay in between. The CDR3 is 13 amino acids. CDR3 sequence reads: CASRTGNTGELFF. The CDR3 bases are TGCGCCAGCAGGACGGGAAACACCGGGGAGCTGTTTTTT. Full variable domain (missing parts from reference TRBV5-1 and TRBJ2-2): KAGVTQTPRYLIKTRGQQVTLSCSPISGHRSVSWYQQTPGQGLQFLFEYFSETQRNKGNFPGRFSGRQFSNSRSEMNVSTLELGDSALYLCASRTGNTGELFFGEGSRLTVL.

This chain joins TRBV5-4 and TRBJ2-5, with a possible D match to TRBD1 (5 bases). V was trimmed by 5 bases and J by 4 bases, leaving 12 bases between them. The CDR3 contains 13 residues. In germline, CDR1 is SGHNT, CDR2 YYREEE (reference sequence). CDR3 in DNA: TGTGCCAGCAGTGCCCGCAGGGCAGAGACCCAGTACTTC. Its protein is CASSARRAETQYF.

The V gene is TRBV7-8, the J gene TRBJ2-1; 7 nucleotides align to TRBD2. From germline, CDR1 is SGHVS and CDR2 FQNEAQ. CDR3 length: 17 amino acids. V dropped 1 base and J dropped 5; count of bases not matched to a gene: 11. The DNA of the CDR3 is TGTGCCAGCAGCTTAGGTTTCGGGGGGACCCCCGACAATGAGCAGTTCTTC. As protein: CASSLGFGGTPDNEQFF.

This rearrangement joins TRBV5-6 to TRBJ1-2, with D possibly TRBD1 on 6 matching bases. Trimming pared 0 bases from V and 8 bases from J, leaving 11 bases between. The CDR3 sequence is 13 residues long. Germline V gene sequence: CDR1 SGHDT, CDR2 YYEEEE. For the CDR3, the DNA is TGTGCCAGCAGCTTGGTAAACAGGGACGGCTACACCTTC. Protein sequence: CASSLVNRDGYTF. The entire variable domain, with the rest obtained from reference TRBV5-6 and TRBJ1-2, is as follows: DAGVTQSPTHLIKTRGQQVTLRCSPKSGHDTVSWYQQALGQGPQFIFQYYEEEERQRGNFPDRFSGHQFPNYSSELNVNALLLGDSALYLCASSLVNRDGYTFGSGTRLTVV.

The V and J genes are TRBV11-2 and TRBJ1-1; D not certain. Germline CDR1 reads SGHAT; CDR2 reads FQNNGV. The V gene lost 1 base and the J gene lost 2 bases, with 14 bases spanning the gap. This CDR3 spans 16 amino acids. In DNA, the CDR3 is TGTGCCAGCAGCTTAGTAAGCGTAGGGAGAAACACTGAAGCTTTCTTT. Its protein is CASSLVSVGRNTEAFF. Variable domain in full (rest from reference TRBV11-2 and TRBJ1-1): EAGVAQSPRYKIIEKRQSVAFWCNPISGHATLYWYQQILGQGPKLLIQFQNNGVVDDSQLPKDRFSAERLKGVDSTLKIQPAKLEDSAVYLCASSLVSVGRNTEAFFGQGTRLTVV.

CDR3 coding DNA: TGTGCCACCTCAGCTAGCGGGAGGGCCGGTGACGAGCAGTACTTC. Its protein is CATSASGRAGDEQYF. This chain links TRBV28 with TRBJ2-7; TRBD2 aligns across 12 bases. Germline-derived CDR1 and CDR2 are MDHEN and SYDVKM. The CDR3 sequence is 15 residues long. Germline trimming cut 10 bases from V and 5 bases from J; bases unmatched to any gene: 12.

This clone has a handful of counts. The gene calls are TRBV10-1 and TRBJ2-7, with TRBD2 as a possible D gene (5 bases). Germline V gene lookup returns CDR1 WNHNN and CDR2 SYGVQD (reference sequence). The CDR3 consists of 15 residues. Trimming left V 0 bases short and J 3 bases short, with 12 bases between. CDR3 protein: CASSESEESHYEQYF. In DNA form, the CDR3 reads TGCGCCAGCAGTGAGTCGGAGGAGAGTCACTACGAGCAGTACTTC.

The chain has TRBV3-1 (or the pseudogene TRBV3-2) and TRBJ2-7; a weak D match, TRBD2 (6 bases). CDR1 LGHDT and CDR2 YNNKEL come from the germline V gene (reference sequence). V was clipped by 5 bases and J by 1 base, with 15 bases between them. CDR3 size: 15 residues. CDR3 loop: CASSYRSGLSYEQYF. As DNA, the CDR3 is TGTGCCAGCAGCTACCGTAGCGGACTTTCCTACGAGCAGTACTTC.

This chain links TRBV11-3 with TRBJ2-1; a possible D gene is TRBD2 (6 bases). V lost 3 bases and J 5 bases, leaving 11 bases between the germline ends. Germline CDR1 SGHNT, CDR2 YENEEA. The CDR3 is 14 residues long. The DNA for the CDR3 is TGTGCCAGCAGCTTTGCCGGAGGGAACAATGAGCAGTTCTTC. This encodes CASSFAGGNNEQFF.

V and J are TRBV5-1 and TRBJ1-1; 8 positions match TRBD1. The length of the CDR3 is 18 residues. With V trimmed by 2 bases and J by 3 bases, 15 bases remained unmatched. Germline V gene data show CDR1 as SGHRS and CDR2 as YFSETQ. The CDR3 reads CASSFPPARGQRDTEAFF. Written as DNA, the CDR3 is TGCGCCAGCAGCTTCCCCCCCGCCAGGGGGCAGCGGGACACTGAAGCTTTCTTT. Full variable domain (missing parts from reference TRBV5-1 and TRBJ1-1): KAGVTQTPRYLIKTRGQQVTLSCSPISGHRSVSWYQQTPGQGLQFLFEYFSETQRNKGNFPGRFSGRQFSNSRSEMNVSTLELGDSALYLCASSFPPARGQRDTEAFFGQGTRLTVV.

The chain is built from TRBV7-2 and TRBJ2-7; D is uncertain. V was pared by 9 bases and J by 3 bases, with 15 bases between. CDR3 size: 13 residues. Germline V CDR1 and CDR2: SGHTA, FQGNSA. CDR3 loop: CASSRERGYEQYF. CDR3 nucleotide sequence: TGTGCCAGTTCCCGAGAACGCGGCTACGAGCAGTACTTC.

This chain links TRBV6-2 or TRBV6-3 with TRBJ1-1, with D tentatively TRBD1 (5 bases). The CDR3 has 15 residues. V was trimmed by 6 bases and J by 1 base, leaving 15 bases between them. The germline gives CDR1 MNHEY, CDR2 SVGEGT. The CDR3 is CASSSWGGRNTEAFF. CDR3 DNA: TGTGCCAGCAGCAGTTGGGGGGGACGGAACACTGAAGCTTTCTTT.

The V gene is TRBV27, the J gene TRBJ1-2; no clear D gene. The V end lost 7 bases, the J end lost 6 bases, and 15 bases lay between the germline ends. The CDR3 totals 13 residues. CDR1 is MNHEY, CDR2 SMNVEV, per germline (reference sequence). CDR3 in amino acids: CASKSEMEDGYTF. The CDR3 bases are TGTGCCAGCAAATCGGAGATGGAAGATGGCTACACCTTC.

This clone has a handful of counts. The rearrangement joins TRBV2 to TRBJ2-7; the match to TRBD1 covers 7 bases. Losses at the gene ends were 3 bases for V and 3 bases for J; bases not matched to a gene: 5. This CDR3 is 14 amino acids long. Germline assignment: CDR1 SNHLY and CDR2 FYNNEI. CDR3 region: CASSETGSRYEQYF. In nucleotides, the CDR3 is TGTGCCAGCAGTGAGACAGGGTCACGCTACGAGCAGTACTTC.